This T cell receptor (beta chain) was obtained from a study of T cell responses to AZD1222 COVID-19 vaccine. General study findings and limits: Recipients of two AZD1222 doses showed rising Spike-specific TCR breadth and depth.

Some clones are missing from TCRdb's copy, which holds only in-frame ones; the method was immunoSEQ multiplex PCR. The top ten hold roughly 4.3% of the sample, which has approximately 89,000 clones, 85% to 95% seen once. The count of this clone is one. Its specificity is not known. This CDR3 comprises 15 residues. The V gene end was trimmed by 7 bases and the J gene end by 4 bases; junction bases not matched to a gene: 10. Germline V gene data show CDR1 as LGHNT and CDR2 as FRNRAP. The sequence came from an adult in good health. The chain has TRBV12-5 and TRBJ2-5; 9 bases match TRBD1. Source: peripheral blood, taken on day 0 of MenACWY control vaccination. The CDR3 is CASAPQGAIGETQYF. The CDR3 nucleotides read TGTGCTAGTGCTCCACAGGGGGCGATAGGAGAGACCCAGTACTTC.